The clone carrying this T cell receptor beta chain qualifies as medium-sized. TRAV- and TRBV-specific primers, spanning alpha and beta chains, primed first-strand cDNA. For amplifying TCRs, the PCR ran for about 22 cycles with Phusion, which was used together with a constant-region primer and the adapter on the V primers. Isolated mRNA underwent amplification by in vitro transcription. TCRdb called the reads again in MiXCR, with one record for every CDR3 protein. The repertoire holds tens of thousands of distinct CDR3 sequences, with 30% to 35% as singletons. This specimen comes from a study of low-dose radiotherapy and immunotherapy resistance in tumors. Across the whole study: Patients took aspirin 300 mg by mouth once daily. This continued for four cycles, starting on cycle 1 day 1.

Stated time point: before trial treatment. Donors were treated with nivolumab, ipilimumab, aspirin, and low-dose cyclophosphamide and radiotherapy. CDR3 length: 14 amino acids. Germline CDR1 MDHEN, CDR2 SYDVKM. Trimming took off 5 bases at V and 4 bases at J, with 14 bases between the two ends. Sequences were derived from PBMCs, sampled before treatment. The chain links TRBV28 to TRBJ2-5; D is perhaps TRBD2 (5 bases). The source of this sequence is a male donor with gallbladder cancer. CDR3 sequence: CASSRPTRGETQYF. As DNA, the CDR3 is TGTGCCAGCAGTCGACCTACCCGGGGAGAGACCCAGTACTTC.